The 23 T cell receptor beta chains reported below all come from one sample, sequenced in a study of T cells in Graves' hyperthyroidism and ophthalmopathy. RNA transcripts served as the template for amplifying TCR beta CDR3 regions. In the first-round RT-PCR of the TCR CDR3, the HTBI primer set was used. MiXCR was run by TCRdb on the multiplex PCR reads, yielding one entry per CDR3 protein. Here the sample spans around 530,000 distinct CDR3 sequences, 17% being singletons. The sample comprised blood. These TCRs come from a woman between 18 and 30 years old with Graves' ophthalmopathy.

This clonotype has a handful of counts. The CDR3 region has the DNA TGTGCCTGGAGTACAGGGGGTCTGGATTCACCCCTCCACTTT. Protein product: CAWSTGGLDSPLHF. The genes are TRBV30 and TRBJ1-6; 8 bases match TRBD1. Germline CDR1 reads GTSNPN; CDR2 reads SVGIG (reference sequence). V shed 2 bases and J 8 bases; nucleotides not matched to a gene: 5. CDR3 length: 14 residues.

This chain joins TRBV6-1 and TRBJ2-7; D possibly corresponds to TRBD1 (6 bases). The CDR3 runs to 15 residues. CDR1 is MNHNS and CDR2 is SASEGT in the germline V gene. The ends were cut back, 7 bases at V and 3 bases at J, with 19 bases in the middle. As DNA, the CDR3 is TGTGCCAGCAAAGGGGACACGTCCTCCTACTACGAGCAGTACTTC. Residues: CASKGDTSSYYEQYF.

A note on this clonotype: A clone one base away is much larger, so this may be a read error. The chain joins TRBV30 to TRBJ2-3, with no clear D. This CDR3 region has 14 residues. The V gene lost 0 bases and the J gene lost 0 bases, with 7 bases spanning the gap. Germline V gives CDR1 GTSNPN, CDR2 SVGIG (reference sequence). The CDR3 reads CAWSVLLSTDTQYF. CDR3 sequence (DNA): TGTGCCTGGAGTGTACTGCTTAGCACAGATACGCAGTATTTT.

This clonotype was found many times. The V and J genes are TRBV6-1 and TRBJ2-5, with TRBD2 matching over 8 bases. V gave up 6 bases and J gave up 2 bases; unmatched junction bases: 11. Germline CDR1 MNHNS, CDR2 SASEGT. The length of the CDR3 is 16 residues. In DNA, the CDR3 is TGTGCCAGCAGCCTCAACATAGCGGGGCCTCAAGAGACCCAGTACTTC. Translating gives CASSLNIAGPQETQYF.

This clonotype has a count of ten or more. V and J are TRBV7-9 and TRBJ2-7, with D possibly TRBD2 on 6 matching bases. V dropped 10 bases and J dropped 3 bases, with 22 bases sitting between them. CDR1 SEHNR and CDR2 FQNEAQ come from the germline V gene (reference sequence). This CDR3 is built from 15 residues. The CDR3 loop reads CATTLSSSGYYEQYF. The DNA for the CDR3 is TGTGCCACCACCCTTTCGAGTAGCGGCTACTACGAGCAGTACTTC.

There are many counts of this clonotype. This rearrangement joins TRBV6-1 to TRBJ2-1; D could derive from TRBD1 or TRBD2 (5 bases each). CDR3 size: 12 residues. Trimming took 7 bases from V and 8 from J, leaving 12 bases between them. Germline V gene sequence: CDR1 MNHNS, CDR2 SASEGT. DNA of the CDR3: TGTGCCAGCAAACGGGGCCGGGATGAGCAGTTCTTC. Encoded protein: CASKRGRDEQFF.

The chain couples TRBV9 to TRBJ2-1, with 7 bases fitting TRBD1. V shed 0 bases and J 3 bases; nucleotides not matched to a gene: 9. Germline assignment: CDR1 SGDLS and CDR2 YYNGEE. The CDR3 loop spans 17 amino acids. The CDR3 sequence is CASSVEGQDRIYNEQFF. DNA of the CDR3: TGTGCCAGCAGCGTAGAAGGACAGGATAGAATCTACAATGAGCAGTTCTTC.

This clonotype was counted between two and nine times. The rearrangement joins TRBV4-1 to TRBJ2-3, with a possible D match to TRBD1 (7 bases). The V gene's germline CDR1 is MGHRA and CDR2 YSYEKL. The CDR3 has 17 amino acids. Trimming shortened V by 4 bases and J by 5 bases, and 22 bases separated the two germline ends. CDR3 sequence reads: CASSLHSRGQGGDTQYF. The CDR3 bases are TGCGCCAGCAGCCTCCACTCAAGGGGGCAGGGGGGAGATACGCAGTATTTT.

The rearrangement links TRBV29-1 to TRBJ2-7, with D maybe TRBD1 (6 bases). The V gene's germline CDR1 is SQVTM and CDR2 ANQGSEA. This CDR3 spans 13 amino acids. V was shortened by 2 bases and J by 5 bases, with 13 bases between the two germline ends. CDR3 protein: CSVEQGTGNEQYF. As DNA, the CDR3 is TGCAGCGTTGAACAGGGGACGGGGAACGAGCAGTACTTC.

This clonotype was seen more than once but under ten times. The chain carries TRBV4-3 and TRBJ1-2; D uncertain. The CDR3 runs to 13 residues. Per the germline V gene, CDR1 is LGHNA and CDR2 is YSLEER. The ends were cut back, 2 bases at V and 5 bases at J, with 9 bases in the middle. The CDR3 bases are TGCGCCAGCAGCCAACTTGGTCTTTATGGCTACACCTTC. Amino acids: CASSQLGLYGYTF.

V and J are TRBV30 and TRBJ1-4, with TRBD1 identical over 7 bases. Germline assignment: CDR1 GTSNPN and CDR2 SVGIG (reference sequence). Losses at the gene ends were 5 bases for V and 4 bases for J; bases not matched to a gene: 7. The CDR3 is 14 residues long. The CDR3 sequence: CAWQKQGINEKLFF. Here the CDR3 DNA reads TGTGCCTGGCAAAAACAGGGGATTAATGAAAAACTGTTTTTT. The full variable domain, its missing parts supplied by reference TRBV30 and TRBJ1-4, is SQTIHQWPATLVQPVGSPLSLECTVEGTSNPNLYWYRQAAGRGLQLLFYSVGIGQISSEVPQNLSASRPQDRQFILSSKKLLLSDSGFYLCAWQKQGINEKLFFGSGTQLSVL.

This clonotype was seen at least ten times. The chain joins TRBV28 to TRBJ1-2; D not certain. V was clipped by 3 bases and J by 5 bases, with 7 bases between them. The CDR3 loop spans 12 amino acids. Germline V gene lookup returns CDR1 MDHEN and CDR2 SYDVKM. The CDR3 here is CASSLTTYGYTF. In DNA, the CDR3 is TGTGCCAGCAGTTTGACTACATATGGCTACACCTTC.

The table lists this clonotype with many counts. V and J are TRBV7-6 and TRBJ2-7; 7 bases align to TRBD2. CDR3 length: 15 amino acids. V lost 5 bases and J lost 0; bases outside the gene matches: 7. Germline CDR1 reads SGHVS; CDR2 reads FNYEAQ. The CDR3 is CASSGTRGDSYEQYF. The CDR3 DNA is TGTGCCAGCAGCGGCACACGGGGGGACTCCTACGAGCAGTACTTC.

This chain links TRBV4-1 with TRBJ1-1; tentatively, D is TRBD1 (5 bases). The germline V gene encodes CDR1 MGHRA and CDR2 YSYEKL. This CDR3 has 13 amino acids. Trimming removed 1 base at V and 4 bases at J, with 7 bases between. CDR3 in DNA: TGCGCCAGCAGCCAAGGACAGAGCACTGAAGCTTTCTTT. Amino acids: CASSQGQSTEAFF.

This clonotype was detected only a few times. The CDR3 sequence: CASSPTLTGTPSGNTIYF. The CDR3 DNA is TGCGCCAGCAGCCCTACCCTCACCGGGACACCCTCTGGAAACACCATATATTTT. The chain couples TRBV5-1 to TRBJ1-3, with a weak D call TRBD1 (6 bases). The ends were cut back, 4 bases at V and 0 bases at J, with 20 bases in the middle. The germline V gene has CDR1 SGHRS and CDR2 YFSETQ. The CDR3 contains 18 residues.

This clonotype showed up many times. CDR3: CSASDRGRTGELFF. The CDR3 nucleotides are TGCAGTGCGAGCGACAGGGGGCGGACCGGGGAGCTGTTTTTT. The J gene is TRBJ2-2, the V gene TRBV20-1; 10 bases line up with TRBD1. From germline, CDR1 is DFQATT and CDR2 SNEGSKA (reference sequence). The CDR3 is made up of 14 amino acids. Trimming cost V 6 bases and J 5 bases; bases outside gene matches: 6.

Points on this clonotype: A single base separates this from a much larger clone, so it may be a read error. The rearrangement joins TRBV28 to TRBJ2-5, with 9 bases fitting TRBD1. In germline, CDR1 is MDHEN, CDR2 SYDVKM. After removal of 3 bases from V and 4 bases from J, the junction contained 6 bases not matched to a gene. This CDR3 has 15 residues. The CDR3 DNA follows: TGTGCCAGCAGTTTCATCGCGACAGGGGGAGAGACCCAGTACTTC. It yields the protein CASSFIATGGETQYF. The full variable domain, with the rest looked up from reference TRBV28 and TRBJ2-5, is DVKVTQSSRYLVKRTGEKVFLECVQDMDHENMFWYRQDPGLGLRLIYFSYDVKMKEKGDIPEGYSVSREKKERFSLILESASTNQTSMYLCASSFIATGGETQYFGPGTRLLVL.

The rearrangement joins TRBV6-1 to TRBJ1-4, with 8 bases identical to TRBD1. This CDR3 comprises 15 residues. The J segment lost 5 bases and the V segment lost 9 bases, leaving 11 bases of the junction unmatched. Germline V lookup: CDR1 MNHNS, CDR2 SASEGT. In DNA form, the CDR3 reads TGTGCCAGTAATATCCGGACAGGGTGGAATGAAAAACTGTTTTTT. Protein sequence: CASNIRTGWNEKLFF.

The rearrangement links TRBV29-1 to TRBJ2-3; 8 bases agree with TRBD1. This CDR3 is 14 amino acids long. The ends lost 3 bases at V and 3 bases at J; junction bases unmatched: 5. The V gene's germline CDR1 is SQVTM and CDR2 ANQGSEA. The CDR3 loop is CSVDYDRGTDTQYF. The CDR3 DNA reads TGCAGCGTTGACTACGACAGGGGAACAGATACGCAGTATTTT.

This clonotype was detected many times. This chain uses TRBV2 with TRBJ2-3; a possible D gene is TRBD1 (6 bases). Germline V gives CDR1 SNHLY, CDR2 FYNNEI. There are 16 residues in the CDR3. Trimming left V 4 bases short and J 1 base short, with 15 bases between. CDR3 residues: CASSVLRTGRTDTQYF. CDR3 in DNA: TGTGCCAGCAGTGTTTTAAGAACAGGGCGCACAGATACGCAGTATTTT.

The J gene is TRBJ2-2, the V gene TRBV20-1; D remains ambiguous. From germline, CDR1 is DFQATT and CDR2 SNEGSKA (reference sequence). The CDR3 spans 12 residues. Deletions cut 2 bases from V and 6 bases from J, with 7 bases between. CDR3 amino acids: CSARQWAGELFF. CDR3 DNA: TGCAGTGCTAGACAATGGGCCGGGGAGCTGTTTTTT.

The chain couples TRBV28 to TRBJ2-1; 7 bases are shared with TRBD1. This CDR3 is built from 15 residues. The germline gives CDR1 MDHEN, CDR2 SYDVKM. With 6 bases clipped from V and 3 bases from J, the junction kept 8 bases outside the gene matches. The CDR3 region is CASSTDRRVYNEQFF. CDR3 nucleotide sequence: TGTGCCAGCAGCACGGACAGGAGAGTCTACAATGAGCAGTTCTTC.

This clonotype was seen many times. The chain uses TRBV18 and TRBJ2-3; D is undetermined. V dropped 0 bases and J dropped 2 bases, with 9 bases sitting between them. There are 15 residues in the CDR3. Germline V gene lookup returns CDR1 KGHSH and CDR2 LQKENI. The DNA of the CDR3 is TGTGCCAGCTCACCACCACTCCACCTCACAGATACGCAGTATTTT. Protein sequence: CASSPPLHLTDTQYF.